The T cell receptor beta chain described here comes from a study of blood T cell repertoires in COVID-19. Study in general: Samples taken during acute and convalescent COVID-19 were collected in the United States, Italy and Spain. Sample material is recorded as cDNA or gDNA derived from T cells, B-cell-depleted T cells, or PBMCs.

This CDR3 region has 16 residues. Germline V lookup: CDR1 MDHEN, CDR2 SYDVKM. The ends were cut back, 9 bases at V and 7 bases at J, with 25 bases in the middle. In the original analysis: Using reference gene primer amplification, nucleated cell counts were estimated. Using immunoSEQ multiplex PCR, the repertoire was profiled, and TCRdb retains in-frame clones only, with some absent. The DNA gave D and trimming, while V, J and clone size come from that table. Altogether 70,000 or so clones are present, 70% to 90% being singletons, with the ten largest covering approximately 6.8%. The chain couples TRBV28 to TRBJ2-1; a possible D gene is TRBD2 (6 bases). Sequenced input: peripheral blood. The TCR sequence derives from a woman of 80 years or more with active COVID-19. The CDR3 reads CASSARGRRPRNEQFF. The DNA for the CDR3 is TGTGCCAGTTCCGCCCGGGGGAGACGCCCCCGTAATGAGCAGTTCTTC.